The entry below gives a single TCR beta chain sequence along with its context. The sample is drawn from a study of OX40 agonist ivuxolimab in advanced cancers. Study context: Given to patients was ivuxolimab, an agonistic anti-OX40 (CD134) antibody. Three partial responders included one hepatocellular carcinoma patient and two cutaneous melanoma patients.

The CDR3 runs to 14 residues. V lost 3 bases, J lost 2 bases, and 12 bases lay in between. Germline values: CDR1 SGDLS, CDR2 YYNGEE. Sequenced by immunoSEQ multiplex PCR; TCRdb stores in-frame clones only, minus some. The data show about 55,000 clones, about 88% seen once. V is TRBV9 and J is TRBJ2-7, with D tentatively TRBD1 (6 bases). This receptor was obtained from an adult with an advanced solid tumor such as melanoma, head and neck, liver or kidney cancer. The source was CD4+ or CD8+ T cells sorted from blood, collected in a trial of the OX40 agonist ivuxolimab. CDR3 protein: CASSARGQTYEQYF. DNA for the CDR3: TGTGCCAGCAGCGCCCGAGGACAGACCTACGAGCAGTACTTC.